This T cell receptor beta chain was identified in a study of radiation and T cells in renal cell carcinoma. Time point indicated: blood 4 weeks post-SBRT, at nephrectomy. As for treatment: 15 Gy SBRT to primary tumor, nephrectomy 4 weeks later. Nephrectomy followed 15 Gy stereotactic body radiation by 4 weeks. Study-level findings and limits: Top tumor clonotypes rose in blood 2 weeks post-radiation, then contracted.

Assay used: immunoSEQ multiplex PCR; TCRdb lists only in-frame clones, some missing. The top ten clones hold 6% to 9% of a sample with some 100,000 clones, around 84% of them seen once. In germline, CDR1 is SGHVS, CDR2 FQNEAQ. The CDR3 consists of 14 residues. Trimming removed 1 base from V and 4 bases from J, with 10 bases in between. Worth noting for this clone: Its antigen is not identified.

This TCR was sampled from a man between 60 and 70 years old with renal cell carcinoma. This sequence joins TRBV7-8 and TRBJ1-1, with D hard to call. The specimen comprised blood, sampled from a patient whose treatment included radiotherapy and nephrectomy. The CDR3 nucleotides are TGTGCCAGCAGCTTAGACGGGCGTGCCACTGAAGCTTTCTTT. Its translation: CASSLDGRATEAFF.